The 32 T cell receptor beta chains listed next were all sequenced from one sample in a study of regulatory T cells in long-lasting Graves disease (dated by TCRdb to 2020 to 2022). The time point label, as the study defines it: newly diagnosed GD, antithyroid drugs for less than 3 months. RNA was extracted from PBMCs in TRIzol for both TCR sequencing and RNA sequencing. Library preparation was by multiplex PCR. These reads were obtained on an Illumina HiSeq 4000. To build TCR beta libraries, CDR3 regions were amplified by Arm-PCR using iRepertoire HTBI primers. TCRdb reworked the public reads: Q25 trimming with fastp, MiXCR clone assembly, productive beta chains retained. Each record represents a unique CDR3 protein, reported with the most common genes and DNA among its rows. This sample gives around 500,000 distinct CDR3 sequences in total; less than 15% of them show up just once. The biggest ten clones account for about 10% of the sample.

The same data also went into a second study, on T cells in Graves' hyperthyroidism and ophthalmopathy.

The sequences come from peripheral blood mononuclear cells (PBMCs), collected at new diagnosis, from a patient treated with antithyroid drugs. The receptor set was obtained from a man aged 30 to 39 with Graves disease. Donor details come from another sample of the same person, matched by shared clones.

In this sample, this clonotype turned up many times. This sequence joins TRBV7-9 and TRBJ1-4; no definite D call. CDR1 and CDR2 (germline): SEHNR, FQNEAQ (reference sequence). V shed 3 bases and J shed 5 bases, with 7 bases lying between them. The CDR3 consists of 13 residues. The CDR3 protein is CASSFGGNEKLFF. CDR3 DNA: TGTGCCAGCAGCTTTGGAGGGAATGAAAAACTGTTTTTT.

The sample holds many counts of this clonotype. The rearrangement links TRBV2 to TRBJ2-1; 10 bases are shared with TRBD2. The germline V gene encodes CDR1 SNHLY and CDR2 FYNNEI. Trimming cost V 8 bases and J 10 bases; bases outside gene matches: 11. The CDR3 runs 14 residues. CDR3 region: CASRRASGREEQFF. For the CDR3, the DNA is TGTGCCAGCCGGAGGGCTAGCGGGAGAGAGGAGCAGTTCTTC.

This rearrangement joins TRBV19 to TRBJ2-5; TRBD1 matches at 7 bases. This CDR3 comprises 13 residues. V lost 9 bases to trimming and J lost 5 bases; unmatched junction nucleotides: 9. Germline V gene data show CDR1 as LNHDA and CDR2 as SQIVND (reference sequence). CDR3: CASGAGGYETQYF. The CDR3 coding sequence is TGTGCCAGCGGGGCAGGGGGTTATGAGACCCAGTACTTC. The full variable domain, its missing parts supplied by reference TRBV19 and TRBJ2-5, is DGGITQSPKYLFRKEGQNVTLSCEQNLNHDAMYWYRQDPGQGLRLIYYSQIVNDFQKGDIAEGYSVSREKKESFPLTVTSAQKNPTAFYLCASGAGGYETQYFGPGTRLLVL.

This CDR3 reads CASNPLGTGVSYEQYF. As DNA, the CDR3 is TGTGCCAGCAATCCGCTAGGGACAGGGGTTTCCTACGAGCAGTACTTC. The chain uses TRBV2 and TRBJ2-7, with TRBD1 matching over 10 bases. The CDR3 covers 16 residues. Losses at the gene ends were 7 bases for V and 1 base for J; bases not matched to a gene: 10. Per germline, CDR1 SNHLY and CDR2 FYNNEI.

This clonotype has just a few counts. The CDR3 is CASSHLAGYNEQFF. The CDR3 DNA sequence: TGTGCCAGCAGCCACCTAGCGGGGTACAATGAGCAGTTCTTC. V gene TRBV3-1 combines with J gene TRBJ2-1; 9 bases fit TRBD2. Looked up from germline, CDR1 is LGHDT and CDR2 is YNNKEL (reference sequence). Trimming removed 3 bases from V and 4 bases from J; junction bases left unmatched: 1. CDR3 size: 14 residues.

This chain connects TRBV27 to TRBJ2-5; D remains unclear. The germline V and J ends were trimmed by 5 bases and 4 bases, with 17 bases remaining between them. This CDR3 comprises 15 residues. CDR1 and CDR2 (germline): MNHEY, SMNVEV (reference sequence). The CDR3 bases are TGTGCCAGCAGTCTAGTTGGTTCGTCGGGAGAGACCCAGTACTTC. Amino acid sequence: CASSLVGSSGETQYF.

This clonotype was seen repeatedly, ten times or more. V and J are TRBV2 and TRBJ1-5, with 7 bases matching TRBD1. The CDR3 extends over 15 amino acids. Germline V gives CDR1 SNHLY, CDR2 FYNNEI. V was pared by 6 bases and J by 0 bases, with 5 bases of the junction left unmatched. The CDR3 loop reads CASRRGQYSNQPQHF. The CDR3 coding sequence is TGTGCCAGCAGGAGGGGACAGTATAGCAATCAGCCCCAGCATTTT.

Regarding this clonotype: With a far larger clone one base away, a read error is the likely cause. This chain uses TRBV11-3 with TRBJ1-3; D is uncertain. From germline, CDR1 is SGHNT and CDR2 YENEEA. The CDR3 spans 15 residues. For the CDR3, the DNA is TGTGCCGGCAGCTCTCCCGGACCGCTGTTTACGCCCATATATTTT. It specifies CAGSSPGPLFTPIYF.

This chain uses TRBV20-1 with TRBJ2-3, with 8 bases identical to TRBD2. The germline gives CDR1 DFQATT, CDR2 SNEGSKA (reference sequence). The trim removed 5 bases at V and 5 bases at J, leaving 12 bases unmatched. The CDR3 is 15 residues long. DNA of the CDR3: TGCAGTGCTGTCGGGGGGGCCGCCACAAAAGATACGCAGTATTTT. Protein product: CSAVGGAATKDTQYF.

This clonotype was detected only a few times. The CDR3 DNA reads as TGCAGCGTTGAGAGGGACAGCTCCTACGAGCAGTACTTC. Encoded protein: CSVERDSSYEQYF. The chain combines TRBV29-1 with TRBJ2-7; TRBD1 agrees at 7 bases. V lost 3 bases and J lost 0; bases outside the gene matches: 2. Germline V gives CDR1 SQVTM, CDR2 ANQGSEA. The CDR3 has 13 residues.

The sample holds many counts of this clonotype. The J gene is TRBJ1-2, the V gene TRBV29-1; the D is unclear. Germline CDR1 is SQVTM and CDR2 is ANQGSEA. V lost 0 bases to trimming and J lost 4 bases, with 12 bases between them. The CDR3 runs to 14 residues. CDR3 sequence: CSVEDRRETYGYTF. The CDR3 bases are TGCAGCGTTGAAGACAGAAGGGAGACCTATGGCTACACCTTC.

This clonotype turned up a few times. The chain uses TRBV7-3 and TRBJ2-3; D may be TRBD1 (5 bases). This CDR3 is 13 amino acids long. Germline V gene data show CDR1 as SGHTA and CDR2 as FQGTGA. Trimming removed 0 bases from V and 8 bases from J, with 9 bases in between. CDR3 DNA sequence: TGTGCCAGCAGCTTAACCCCGCAGGGTACGCAGTATTTT. Translated: CASSLTPQGTQYF.

In its sample, this clonotype was seen many times. The chain combines TRBV3-1 with TRBJ2-1; 10 bases are shared with TRBD2. Germline values: CDR1 LGHDT, CDR2 YNNKEL (reference sequence). Unmatched junction bases numbered 5, after V lost 0 bases and J lost 9 bases. The CDR3 totals 15 residues. The CDR3 here is CASSQDLAGEAEQFF. The CDR3 bases are TGTGCCAGCAGCCAAGATCTAGCGGGAGAGGCTGAGCAGTTCTTC.

The chain joins TRBV7-2 to TRBJ2-1, with 10 positions matching TRBD2. This CDR3 has 17 amino acids. The V gene end was trimmed by 6 bases and the J gene end by 2 bases; junction bases not matched to a gene: 10. Germline V CDR1 and CDR2: SGHTA, FQGNSA. The CDR3 here is CASRGTGLALTYNEQFF. DNA for the CDR3: TGTGCCAGCAGGGGAACGGGACTAGCGCTTACCTACAATGAGCAGTTCTTC. The full variable domain, with the rest looked up from reference TRBV7-2 and TRBJ2-1, is GAGVSQSPSNKVTEKGKDVELRCDPISGHTALYWYRQSLGQGLEFLIYFQGNSAPDKSGLPSDRFSAERTGGSVSTLTIQRTQQEDSAVYLCASRGTGLALTYNEQFFGPGTRLTVL.

Ten or more counts support this clonotype. This chain joins TRBV7-8 and TRBJ2-1; TRBD2 agrees at 11 bases. This CDR3 is 18 amino acids long. V gave up 1 base and J gave up 6 bases; unmatched junction bases: 11. Germline lookup yields CDR1 SGHVS and CDR2 FQNEAQ. The CDR3 DNA reads TGTGCCAGCAGCTTAGACCACTTAGCGGGAGGGGCATTCAATGAGCAGTTCTTC. Translating gives CASSLDHLAGGAFNEQFF.

In this sample, this clonotype turned up many times. CDR3 loop: CASGPPGGANSGANVLTF. The CDR3 bases are TGTGCTAGTGGTCCCCCCGGAGGGGCCAACTCTGGGGCCAACGTCCTGACTTTC. The chain couples TRBV12-5 to TRBJ2-6, with D possibly TRBD2 on 6 matching bases. Germline assignment: CDR1 LGHNT and CDR2 FRNRAP. V lost 5 bases to trimming and J lost 0 bases, with 17 bases between them. The CDR3 is made up of 18 amino acids.

This clonotype was recorded many times. This chain uses TRBV5-5 with TRBJ2-1; no firm D call. Germline V gene lookup returns CDR1 SGHKS and CDR2 YYEKEE (reference sequence). The CDR3 sequence is 15 residues long. The V gene lost 0 bases and the J gene lost 9 bases, with 16 bases spanning the gap. Here the CDR3 reads CASSLAYTLAGEQFF. The DNA of the CDR3 is TGTGCCAGCAGCTTGGCTTATACCCTGGCAGGTGAGCAGTTCTTC.

For this clonotype: Sequence at one end of the junction differs from germline and may be a read error. This chain joins TRBV24-1 and TRBJ1-4; D gene ambiguous. The CDR3 spans 13 residues. In germline, CDR1 is KGHDR, CDR2 SFDVKD. The chain's CDR3 is CATSGRNNEELFF. As DNA, the CDR3 is TGTGCCACCAGTGGACGGAATAATGAAGAACTGTTTTTT.

This clonotype was found many times. A junction boundary mismatches the germline segment, possibly from a read error. This sequence joins TRBV5-1 and TRBJ2-5; 8 bases line up with TRBD1. The CDR3 sequence is 15 residues long. From germline, CDR1 is SGHRS and CDR2 YFSETQ. The CDR3 bases are TGTGCCAGCAGCCATACTGGACAGGGCTTGGAGACCCAGTACTTC. Translation: CASSHTGQGLETQYF.

This clonotype has a count of ten or more. The chain employs TRBV2 and TRBJ2-2, with a weak D call TRBD2 (6 bases). The CDR3 contains 15 residues. Per germline, CDR1 SNHLY and CDR2 FYNNEI. Trimming cost V 7 bases and J 1 base, with 13 bases left between them. CDR3 sequence reads: CASTGSRGNTGELFF. Written as DNA, the CDR3 is TGTGCCAGCACCGGCTCGCGGGGGAACACCGGGGAGCTGTTTTTT.

This clonotype was recorded many times. This chain connects TRBV30 to TRBJ2-7; perhaps TRBD2 as D (6 bases). Germline-derived CDR1 and CDR2 are GTSNPN and SVGIG (reference sequence). Trimming left V 3 bases short and J 5 bases short, with 8 bases between. The CDR3 extends over 11 amino acids. The chain's CDR3 is CAWRDYDEQYF. CDR3 coding DNA: TGTGCCTGGAGGGACTATGACGAGCAGTACTTC.

Ten or more counts support this clonotype. The J gene is TRBJ2-1, the V gene TRBV2; D tentatively reads TRBD1 or TRBD2 (5 bases each). Per the germline V gene, CDR1 is SNHLY and CDR2 is FYNNEI. Trimming took 5 bases from V and 12 from J, leaving 14 bases between them. There are 12 residues in the CDR3. Here the CDR3 reads CASSSHRDAQFF. In nucleotides, the CDR3 is TGTGCCAGCAGTTCACACCGGGACGCGCAGTTCTTC.

This clonotype was counted many times. The V gene is TRBV29-1, the J gene TRBJ1-2; 8 nucleotides agree with TRBD1. The CDR3 consists of 14 residues. Trimming cost V 3 bases and J 3 bases; bases outside gene matches: 6. Germline V CDR1 and CDR2: SQVTM, ANQGSEA. CDR3 nucleotide sequence: TGCAGCGTTGAGGTACAGGGGGAGGACTATGGCTACACCTTC. It is translated as CSVEVQGEDYGYTF.

This clonotype turned up a few times. The V gene is TRBV10-1, the J gene TRBJ2-1; 11 bases are shared with TRBD2. This CDR3 is built from 16 residues. The germline V gene has CDR1 WNHNN and CDR2 SYGVQD (reference sequence). The J segment lost 7 bases and the V segment lost 2 bases, leaving 7 bases of the junction unmatched. The CDR3: CASSEALAGGENEQFF. The CDR3 DNA follows: TGCGCCAGCAGTGAGGCATTAGCGGGAGGGGAAAATGAGCAGTTCTTC.

The CDR3 reads CASSYGTPNYGYTF. CDR3 coding DNA: TGTGCCAGCAGTTACGGGACACCGAACTATGGCTACACCTTC. The rearrangement uses TRBV6-9 and TRBJ1-2; tentative D call: TRBD1 (6 bases). CDR3 length: 14 residues. Germline CDR1 reads MNHGY; CDR2 reads SVAAGI. V was cut by 3 bases and J by 2 bases, with 10 bases left in between.

The sample holds one count of this clonotype. A much larger clone sits a single nucleotide away, making a read error possible. Here the CDR3 DNA reads TGTGCCACCTACCCACAGGATGGCGGACGCTCCTACAATGAGCAGCTCTTC. Protein product: CATYPQDGGRSYNEQLF. V is TRBV27 and J is TRBJ2-1; tentatively, D is TRBD1 (5 bases). The germline V gene encodes CDR1 MNHEY and CDR2 SMNVEV (reference sequence). CDR3 size: 17 residues.

This clonotype was observed at least ten times. The chain combines TRBV27 with TRBJ1-2, with TRBD1 matching 9 bases. V lost 2 bases, J lost 5 bases, and 6 bases stayed unmatched. This CDR3 contains 15 residues. In germline, CDR1 is MNHEY, CDR2 SMNVEV (reference sequence). The CDR3 region is CASSLVGTGTYGYTF. As DNA, the CDR3 is TGTGCCAGCAGTTTAGTAGGGACAGGGACATATGGCTACACCTTC.

This clonotype was counted between two and nine times. The chain carries TRBV20-1 and TRBJ2-5; D may be TRBD2 (6 bases). V gave up 6 bases and J gave up 1 base, with 12 bases separating them. Germline CDR1 is DFQATT and CDR2 is SNEGSKA (reference sequence). This CDR3 contains 13 residues. The DNA for the CDR3 is TGCAGTGCCGGGAGAGGGTCCCAAGAGACCCAGTACTTC. Translating gives CSAGRGSQETQYF.

J is TRBJ2-5 and V is TRBV10-2; D may be TRBD2 (5 bases). Between the trimmed V and J ends, which lost 2 bases and 4 bases, there was a span of 20 bases. The CDR3 extends over 17 amino acids. CDR1 is WSHSY, CDR2 SAAADI, per germline. The CDR3 nucleotides are TGCGCCAGCAGTGAGAGGTACGGGGAAGAACCTGGAGAGACCCAGTACTTC. It encodes CASSERYGEEPGETQYF.

The chain employs TRBV6-5 and TRBJ1-5; perhaps TRBD1 as D (5 bases). Looked up from germline, CDR1 is MNHEY and CDR2 is SVGAGI. V gave up 2 bases and J gave up 3 bases, with 14 bases separating them. The CDR3 consists of 16 residues. The CDR3 sequence: CASSYEPGRHNQPQHF. DNA for the CDR3: TGTGCCAGCAGTTACGAACCGGGACGGCACAATCAGCCCCAGCATTTT.

This clonotype has a count of ten or more. The chain has TRBV30 and TRBJ2-7; D not certain. V was cut by 1 base and J by 0 bases, with 7 bases left in between. The CDR3 consists of 13 residues. Germline CDR1 GTSNPN, CDR2 SVGIG (reference sequence). Here the CDR3 DNA reads TGTGCCTGGAGTGACACCCGCTCCTACGAGCAGTACTTC. This codes for CAWSDTRSYEQYF.

In regard to this clonotype: This may be a read error, as it is one base from a much larger clone. V and J are TRBV12-3 or TRBV12-4 and TRBJ2-6; D may be TRBD1 (6 bases). CDR3 length: 17 amino acids. Here the CDR3 reads CASEKRQVLDGTNVLTF. The CDR3 DNA follows: TGTGCCAGCGAGAAACGACAGGTTCTAGATGGGACCAACGTCCTGACTTTC.